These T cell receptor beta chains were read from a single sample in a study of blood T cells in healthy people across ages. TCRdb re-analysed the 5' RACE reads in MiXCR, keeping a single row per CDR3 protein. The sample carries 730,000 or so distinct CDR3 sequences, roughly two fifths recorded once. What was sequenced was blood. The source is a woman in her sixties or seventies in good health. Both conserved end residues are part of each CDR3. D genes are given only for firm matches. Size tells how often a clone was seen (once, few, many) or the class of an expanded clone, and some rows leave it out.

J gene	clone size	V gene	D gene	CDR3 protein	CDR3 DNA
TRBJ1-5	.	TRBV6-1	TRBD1	CASWDRYSNQPQHF	TGTGCCAGCTGGGACAGATATAGCAATCAGCCCCAGCATTTT
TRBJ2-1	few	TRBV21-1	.	CASSKAAAGNEQFF	TGTGCCAGCAGCAAAGCGGCGGCAGGGAATGAGCAGTTCTTC
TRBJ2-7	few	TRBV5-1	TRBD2	CASSEGLAGLSYEQYF	TGCGCCAGCAGTGAGGGACTAGCGGGCCTCTCCTACGAGCAGTACTTC
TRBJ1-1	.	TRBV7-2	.	CASSLRGGTAPEAFF	TGTGCCAGCAGCTTAAGAGGCGGGACGGCCCCTGAAGCTTTCTTT
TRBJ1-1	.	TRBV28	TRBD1	CAVTGQGAQNTEAFF	TGTGCCGTTACAGGACAGGGGGCGCAGAACACTGAAGCTTTCTTT
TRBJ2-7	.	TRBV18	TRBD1	CASSSPGQAGEQYF	TGTGCCAGCTCATCCCCGGGACAGGCCGGGGAGCAGTACTTC
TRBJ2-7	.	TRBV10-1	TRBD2	CASSERPSGGYEQYF	TGCGCCAGCAGTGAGCGGCCTAGCGGGGGCTACGAGCAGTACTTC
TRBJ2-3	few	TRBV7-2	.	CASSAPGTTDTQYF	TGTGCCAGCAGCGCGCCCGGAACCACAGATACGCAGTATTTT
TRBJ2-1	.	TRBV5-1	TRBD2	CASSQGASGGGEQFF	TGCGCCAGCAGCCAAGGAGCTAGCGGGGGAGGTGAGCAGTTCTTC
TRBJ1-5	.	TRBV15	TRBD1	CATSRDYQQGDNQPQHF	TGTGCCACCAGCAGAGATTATCAACAGGGGGACAATCAGCCCCAGCATTTT
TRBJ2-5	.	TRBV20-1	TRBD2	CSARNGGRPLSEQYF	TGCAGTGCTAGAAATGGCGGGAGACCTCTGAGTGAGCAGTACTTC
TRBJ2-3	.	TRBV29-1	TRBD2	CSVLLAGGTDTQYF	TGCAGCGTCCTACTAGCGGGAGGCACAGATACGCAGTATTTT
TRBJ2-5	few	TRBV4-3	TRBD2	CASSQHIGLAGLYF	TGCGCCAGCAGCCAACATATTGGACTAGCGGGCTTGTACTTC
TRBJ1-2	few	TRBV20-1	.	CSARGTGTSGYTF	TGCAGTGCTAGAGGGACGGGGACATCGGGCTACACCTTC
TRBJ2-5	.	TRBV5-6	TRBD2	CASSRSSGTSGSRVETQYF	TGTGCCAGCAGTAGAAGTTCCGGGACTAGCGGGAGTCGTGTGGAGACCCAGTACTTC
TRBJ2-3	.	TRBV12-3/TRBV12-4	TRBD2	CASSPFWVGGTPSTDAQYF	TGTGCCAGCAGTCCGTTCTGGGTGGGGGGGACCCCTAGCACAGATGCGCAGTATTTT
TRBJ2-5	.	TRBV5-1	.	CASHPNPQETQYF	TGCGCCAGCCACCCGAACCCACAAGAGACCCAGTACTTC
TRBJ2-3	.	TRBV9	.	CASSDAGTFPYF	TGTGCCAGCAGCGACGCCGGGACTTTCCCGTATTTT
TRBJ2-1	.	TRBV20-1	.	CSARFGSSHNEQFF	TGCAGTGCTAGATTCGGGAGCAGTCACAATGAGCAGTTCTTC
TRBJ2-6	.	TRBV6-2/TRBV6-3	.	CASSYSIRQNSGANVLTF	TGTGCCAGCAGTTACTCTATTAGACAGAACTCTGGGGCCAACGTCCTGACTTTC
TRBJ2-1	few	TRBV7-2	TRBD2	CASSLVAGEIYNEQFF	TGTGCCAGCAGCTTAGTAGCGGGAGAAATCTACAATGAGCAGTTCTTC
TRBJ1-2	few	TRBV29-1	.	CSVDTALYGYTF	TGCAGCGTTGACACAGCTCTCTATGGCTACACCTTC
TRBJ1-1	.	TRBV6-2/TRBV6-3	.	CASRSGQNTEAFF	TGTGCCAGCAGATCCGGACAGAACACTGAAGCTTTCTTT
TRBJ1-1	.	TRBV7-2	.	CASSRMQNTEAFF	TGTGCCAGCAGCCGCATGCAGAACACTGAAGCTTTCTTT
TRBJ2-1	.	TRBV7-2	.	CASSLFPLRGLGHEQFF	TGTGCCAGCAGCTTATTTCCGTTACGGGGCCTGGGGCATGAGCAGTTCTTC
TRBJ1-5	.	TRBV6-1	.	CASSAPRDQPQHF	TGTGCCAGCAGCGCCCCAAGGGATCAGCCCCAGCATTTT
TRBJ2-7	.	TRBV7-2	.	CAGSLVAYQSYEQYF	TGTGCCGGCAGCTTAGTAGCGTACCAATCCTACGAGCAGTACTTC
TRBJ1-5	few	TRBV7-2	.	CASTARGGQPQHF	TGTGCCAGCACCGCGCGAGGGGGGCAGCCCCAGCATTTT
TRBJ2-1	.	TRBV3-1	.	CASSQDRIAEQFF	TGTGCCAGCAGCCAAGACAGGATAGCCGAGCAGTTCTTC
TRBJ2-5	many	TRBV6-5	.	CASGEETQYF	TGTGCCAGCGGAGAAGAGACCCAGTACTTC
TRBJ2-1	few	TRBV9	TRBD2	CASSVGLAGINEQFF	TGTGCCAGCAGCGTGGGACTAGCGGGGATTAATGAGCAGTTCTTC
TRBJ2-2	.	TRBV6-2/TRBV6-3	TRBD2	CASSYSSSGINTGELFF	TGTGCCAGCAGTTACTCGAGTAGCGGGATCAACACCGGGGAGCTGTTTTTT
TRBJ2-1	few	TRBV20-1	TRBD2	CSAFGLAGEGEQFF	TGCAGTGCTTTCGGACTAGCGGGAGAGGGTGAGCAGTTCTTC
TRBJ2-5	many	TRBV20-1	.	CSANGGISRIQETQYF	TGCAGTGCTAACGGAGGGATCTCCCGGATCCAAGAGACCCAGTACTTC
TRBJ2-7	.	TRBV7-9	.	CASSLSPDSTGGEQYF	TGTGCCAGCAGCTTATCCCCGGACTCGACTGGCGGTGAGCAGTACTTC
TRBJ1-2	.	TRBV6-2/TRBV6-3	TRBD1	CASIHETGTGTGYTF	TGTGCCAGCATCCATGAGACCGGGACAGGGACTGGCTACACCTTC
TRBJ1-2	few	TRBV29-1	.	CSVEVGFYGYTF	TGCAGCGTTGAAGTGGGATTCTATGGCTACACCTTC
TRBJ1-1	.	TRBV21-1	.	CASSTVVGVNTEAFF	TGTGCCAGCAGCACCGTCGTAGGGGTGAACACTGAAGCTTTCTTT
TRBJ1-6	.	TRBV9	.	CASSVAASSYNSPLHF	TGTGCCAGCAGCGTAGCGGCCAGCTCCTATAATTCACCCCTCCACTTT
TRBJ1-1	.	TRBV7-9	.	CASNLGTPNTEAFF	TGTGCCAGCAACTTAGGGACACCGAACACTGAAGCTTTCTTT
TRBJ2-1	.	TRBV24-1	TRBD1	CATSDSRDRAYNEQFF	TGTGCCACCAGTGACTCCCGGGACAGGGCATACAATGAGCAGTTCTTC
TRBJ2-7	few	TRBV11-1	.	CASSLEGLSNYEQYF	TGTGCCAGCAGCTTAGAGGGACTTAGTAACTACGAGCAGTACTTC
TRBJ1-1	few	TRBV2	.	CASSGIPSNTEAFF	TGTGCCAGCAGTGGAATACCGAGTAACACTGAAGCTTTCTTT
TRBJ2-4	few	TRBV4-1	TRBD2	CASSQEAGVAYAKNIQYF	TGCGCCAGCAGCCAAGAGGCGGGGGTTGCTTACGCCAAAAACATTCAGTACTTC
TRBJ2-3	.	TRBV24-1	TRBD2	CATSARGASGRGTDTQYF	TGTGCCACCAGTGCTCGGGGAGCTAGCGGGAGAGGCACAGATACGCAGTATTTT